This T cell receptor (beta chain) originates from a study of blood T cell repertoires in COVID-19. In the study overall: T cells, B-cell-depleted T cells, or PBMCs provided the cDNA or gDNA that served as material.

Participants were aged about 18 to 100 years, lived in roughly 25 US areas, and enrolled virtually. Cohort allocation depended upon clinical history that participants reported. Authors' methods: Estimates of nucleated cell counts were drawn from the amplification of reference gene primers. This table comes from immunoSEQ multiplex PCR, and its TCRdb copy is limited to in-frame clones, with some not included. D and trimming were read from the DNA, whereas the V and J calls and clone size are those reported in that table. The sample yields a few hundred thousand clones, around 87% seen once. V was trimmed by 4 bases and J by 3 bases, leaving 10 bases between them. The CDR3 covers 14 residues. Germline V CDR1 and CDR2: SGHRS, YFSETQ.

The source of this sequence is a man younger than 40 who had recovered from COVID-19. The sequencing input was PBMCs or T cells enriched from blood (not recorded which). The chain uses TRBV5-1 and TRBJ1-4; D perhaps matches TRBD1 (6 bases). The CDR3 nucleotides read TGCGCCAGCAGCCGTCGGACAGCTAATGAAAAACTGTTTTTT. Translating gives CASSRRTANEKLFF.